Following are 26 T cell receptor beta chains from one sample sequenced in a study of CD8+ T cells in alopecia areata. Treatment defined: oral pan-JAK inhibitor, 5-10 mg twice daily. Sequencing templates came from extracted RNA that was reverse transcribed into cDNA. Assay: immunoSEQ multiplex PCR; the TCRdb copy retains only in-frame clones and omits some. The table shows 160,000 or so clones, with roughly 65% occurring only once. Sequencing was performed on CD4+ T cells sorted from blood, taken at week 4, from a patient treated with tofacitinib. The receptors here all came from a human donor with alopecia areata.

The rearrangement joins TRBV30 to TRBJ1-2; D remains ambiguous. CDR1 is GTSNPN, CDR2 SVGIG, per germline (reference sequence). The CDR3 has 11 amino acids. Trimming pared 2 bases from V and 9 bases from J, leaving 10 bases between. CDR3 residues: CAWSRATSYTF. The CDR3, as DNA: TGTGCCTGGAGTCGGGCCACAAGCTACACCTTC. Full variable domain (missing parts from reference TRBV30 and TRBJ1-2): SQTIHQWPATLVQPVGSPLSLECTVEGTSNPNLYWYRQAAGRGLQLLFYSVGIGQISSEVPQNLSASRPQDRQFILSSKKLLLSDSGFYLCAWSRATSYTFGSGTRLTVV.

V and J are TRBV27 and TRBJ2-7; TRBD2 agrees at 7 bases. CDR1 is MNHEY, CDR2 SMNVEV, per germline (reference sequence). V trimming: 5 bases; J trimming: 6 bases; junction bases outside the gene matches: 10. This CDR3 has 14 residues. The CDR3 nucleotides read TGTGCCAGCAGTCCTCCGGGAGGAACTGGCGAGCAGTACTTC. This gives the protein CASSPPGGTGEQYF.

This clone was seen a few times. CDR3 protein: CASRGTGGSSYNEQFF. The DNA of the CDR3 is TGTGCCAGCAGGGGTACGGGCGGGAGCTCCTACAATGAGCAGTTCTTC. This chain connects TRBV7-9 to TRBJ2-1; 7 bases are shared with TRBD2. The CDR3 sequence is 16 residues long. Germline lookup yields CDR1 SEHNR and CDR2 FQNEAQ (reference sequence). V was pared by 6 bases and J by 0 bases, with 8 bases of the junction left unmatched.

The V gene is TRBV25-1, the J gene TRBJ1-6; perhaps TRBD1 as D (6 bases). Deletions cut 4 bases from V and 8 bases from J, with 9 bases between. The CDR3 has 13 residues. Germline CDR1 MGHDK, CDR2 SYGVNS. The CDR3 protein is CASSVSGDSPLHF. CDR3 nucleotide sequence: TGTGCCAGCAGTGTGTCAGGGGATTCACCCCTCCACTTT.

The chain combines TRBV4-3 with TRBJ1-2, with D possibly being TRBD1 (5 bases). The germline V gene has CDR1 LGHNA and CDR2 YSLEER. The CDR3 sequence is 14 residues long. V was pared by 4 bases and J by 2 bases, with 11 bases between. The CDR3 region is CASSPGAGNYGYTF. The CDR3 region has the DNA TGCGCCAGCAGCCCTGGGGCAGGGAACTATGGCTACACCTTC.

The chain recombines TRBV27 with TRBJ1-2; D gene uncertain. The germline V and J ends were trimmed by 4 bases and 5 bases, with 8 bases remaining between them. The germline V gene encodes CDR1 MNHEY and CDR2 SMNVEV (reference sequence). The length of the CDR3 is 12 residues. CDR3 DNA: TGTGCCAGCAGTTCGGTAGGATATGGCTACACCTTC. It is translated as CASSSVGYGYTF.

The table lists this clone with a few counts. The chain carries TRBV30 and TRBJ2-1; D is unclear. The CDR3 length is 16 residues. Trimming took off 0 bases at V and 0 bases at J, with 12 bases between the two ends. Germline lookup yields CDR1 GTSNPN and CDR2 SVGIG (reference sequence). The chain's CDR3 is CAWSVLPPSSYNEQFF. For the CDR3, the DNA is TGTGCCTGGAGTGTCCTACCCCCGAGCTCCTACAATGAGCAGTTCTTC.

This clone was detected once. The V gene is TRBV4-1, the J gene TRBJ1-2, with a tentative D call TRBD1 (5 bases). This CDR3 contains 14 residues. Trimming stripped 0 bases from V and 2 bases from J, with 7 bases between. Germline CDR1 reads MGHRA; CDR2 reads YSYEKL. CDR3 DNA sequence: TGCGCCAGCAGCCAAGAACGGGGGAACTATGGCTACACCTTC. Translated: CASSQERGNYGYTF.

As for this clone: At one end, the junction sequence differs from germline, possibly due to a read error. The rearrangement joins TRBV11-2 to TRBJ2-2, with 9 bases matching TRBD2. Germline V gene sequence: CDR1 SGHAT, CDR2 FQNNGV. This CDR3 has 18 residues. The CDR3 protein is CASSPVRGGARKTGELFF. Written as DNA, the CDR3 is TGTGCCAGCAGCCCCGTCCGCGGGGGGGCTCGAAAAACCGGGGAGCTGTTTTTC.

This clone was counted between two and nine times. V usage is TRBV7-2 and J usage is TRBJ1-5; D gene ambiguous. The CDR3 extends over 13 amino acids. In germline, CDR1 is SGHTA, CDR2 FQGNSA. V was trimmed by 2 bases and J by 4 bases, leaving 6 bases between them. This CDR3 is CASSLSWNQPQHF. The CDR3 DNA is TGTGCCAGCAGCTTATCGTGGAATCAGCCCCAGCATTTT.

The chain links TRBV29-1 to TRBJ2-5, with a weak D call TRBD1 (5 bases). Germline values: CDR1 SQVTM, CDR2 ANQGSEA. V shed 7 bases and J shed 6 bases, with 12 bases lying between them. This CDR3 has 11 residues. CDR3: CSAEQAKTQYF. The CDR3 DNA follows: TGCAGCGCCGAACAGGCCAAGACCCAGTACTTC.

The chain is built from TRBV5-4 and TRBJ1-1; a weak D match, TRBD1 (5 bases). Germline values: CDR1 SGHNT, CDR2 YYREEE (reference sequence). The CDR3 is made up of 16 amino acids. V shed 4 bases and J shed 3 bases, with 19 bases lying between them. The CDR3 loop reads CASSPGGVRVDTEAFF. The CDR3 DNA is TGTGCCAGCAGCCCTGGGGGTGTCAGAGTGGACACTGAAGCTTTCTTT.

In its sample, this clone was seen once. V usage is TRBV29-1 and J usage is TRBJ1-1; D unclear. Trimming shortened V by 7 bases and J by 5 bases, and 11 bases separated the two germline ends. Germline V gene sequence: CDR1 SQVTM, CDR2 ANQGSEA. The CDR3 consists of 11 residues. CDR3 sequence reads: CSGASGTEAFF. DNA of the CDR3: TGCAGCGGGGCCTCTGGGACTGAAGCTTTCTTT. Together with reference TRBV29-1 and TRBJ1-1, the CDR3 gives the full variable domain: SAVISQKPSRDICQRGTSLTIQCQVDSQVTMMFWYRQQPGQSLTLIATANQGSEATYESGFVIDKFPISRPNLTFSTLTVSNMSPEDSSIYLCSGASGTEAFFGQGTRLTVV.

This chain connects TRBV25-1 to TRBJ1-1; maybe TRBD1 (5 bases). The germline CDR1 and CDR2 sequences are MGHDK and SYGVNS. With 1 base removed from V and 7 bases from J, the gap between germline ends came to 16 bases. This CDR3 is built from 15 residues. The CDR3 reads CASSESTRGSREAFF. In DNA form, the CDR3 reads TGTGCCAGCAGTGAATCTACCCGGGGCAGCCGTGAAGCTTTCTTT. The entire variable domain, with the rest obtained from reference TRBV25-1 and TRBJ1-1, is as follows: EADIYQTPRYLVIGTGKKITLECSQTMGHDKMYWYQQDPGMELHLIHYSYGVNSTEKGDLSSESTVSRIRTEHFPLTLESARPSHTSQYLCASSESTRGSREAFFGQGTRLTVV.

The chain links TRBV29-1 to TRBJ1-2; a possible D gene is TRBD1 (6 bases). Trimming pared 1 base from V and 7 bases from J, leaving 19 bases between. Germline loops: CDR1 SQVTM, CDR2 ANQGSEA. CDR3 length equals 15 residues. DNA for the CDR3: TGCAGCGTTGAAGTTGGCTCGGCAGGGACATTTGGCTACACCTTC. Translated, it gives CSVEVGSAGTFGYTF.

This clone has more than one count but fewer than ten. The CDR3 coding sequence is TGTGCCAGCAGCACGGGTTGGAATGGCTACACCTTC. Encoded protein: CASSTGWNGYTF. The chain recombines TRBV27 with TRBJ1-2; no firm D call. Trimming left V 6 bases short and J 6 bases short, with 11 bases between. The CDR3 covers 12 residues. CDR1 is MNHEY, CDR2 SMNVEV, per germline (reference sequence).

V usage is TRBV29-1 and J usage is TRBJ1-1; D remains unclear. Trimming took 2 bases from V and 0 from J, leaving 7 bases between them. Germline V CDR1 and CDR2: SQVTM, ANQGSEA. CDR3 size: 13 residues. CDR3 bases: TGCAGCGTTGAAAGACGGCTGAACACTGAAGCTTTCTTT. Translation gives CSVERRLNTEAFF.

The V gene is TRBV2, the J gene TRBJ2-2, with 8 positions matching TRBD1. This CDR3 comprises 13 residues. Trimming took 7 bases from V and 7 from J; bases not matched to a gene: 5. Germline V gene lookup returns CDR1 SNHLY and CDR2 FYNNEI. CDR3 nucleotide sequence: TGTGCCAGCAACGGACAGGGTGGCGGGGAGCTGTTTTTT. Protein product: CASNGQGGGELFF.

CDR3 nucleotides: TGTGCCAGCAGCTCTCCGGGACAGGGGAATGAAAAACTGTTTTTT. Translation gives CASSSPGQGNEKLFF. This chain uses TRBV2 with TRBJ1-4; 10 bases map to TRBD1. Germline V CDR1 and CDR2: SNHLY, FYNNEI. The V segment lost 6 bases and the J segment 5 bases; nucleotides outside the gene matches: 6. The CDR3 covers 15 residues.

The CDR3 sequence is CASRPTGVPYEQYF. CDR3 DNA sequence: TGTGCCAGCAGACCAACAGGGGTCCCCTACGAGCAGTACTTC. The chain links TRBV6-6 to TRBJ2-7, with 7 bases identical to TRBD1. The V gene end was trimmed by 6 bases and the J gene end by 2 bases; junction bases not matched to a gene: 7. This CDR3 spans 14 amino acids. Germline V lookup: CDR1 MNHNY, CDR2 SVGAGI (reference sequence).

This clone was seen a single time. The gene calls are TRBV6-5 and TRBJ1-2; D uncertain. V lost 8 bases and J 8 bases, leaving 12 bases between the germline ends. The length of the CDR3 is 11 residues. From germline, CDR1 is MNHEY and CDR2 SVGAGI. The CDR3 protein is CASVSREGYTF. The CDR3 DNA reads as TGTGCCAGCGTTTCGAGGGAAGGCTACACCTTC.

The CDR3 nucleotides are TGCGCCAGCAGCCTTACTTTGATGGGAAGAAATTCACCCCTCCACTTT. As protein: CASSLTLMGRNSPLHF. The gene calls are TRBV4-3 and TRBJ1-6; D is unclear. V shed 4 bases and J shed 7 bases, with 17 bases lying between them. Germline CDR1 reads LGHNA; CDR2 reads YSLEER. This CDR3 is 16 amino acids long.

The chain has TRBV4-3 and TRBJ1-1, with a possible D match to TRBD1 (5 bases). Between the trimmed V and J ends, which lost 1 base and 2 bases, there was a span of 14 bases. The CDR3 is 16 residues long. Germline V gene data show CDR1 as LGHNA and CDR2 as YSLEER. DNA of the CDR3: TGCGCCAGCAGCCAAGTGGAGGGGTCACTCAACACTGAAGCTTTCTTT. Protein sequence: CASSQVEGSLNTEAFF.

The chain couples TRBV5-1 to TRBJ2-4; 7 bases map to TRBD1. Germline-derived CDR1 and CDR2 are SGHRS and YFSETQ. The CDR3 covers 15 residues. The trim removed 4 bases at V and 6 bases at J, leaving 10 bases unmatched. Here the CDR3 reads CASSGATGSGNIQYF. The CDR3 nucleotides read TGCGCCAGCAGCGGGGCGACAGGGAGCGGAAACATTCAGTACTTC. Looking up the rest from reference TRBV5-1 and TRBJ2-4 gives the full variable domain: KAGVTQTPRYLIKTRGQQVTLSCSPISGHRSVSWYQQTPGQGLQFLFEYFSETQRNKGNFPGRFSGRQFSNSRSEMNVSTLELGDSALYLCASSGATGSGNIQYFGAGTRLSVL.

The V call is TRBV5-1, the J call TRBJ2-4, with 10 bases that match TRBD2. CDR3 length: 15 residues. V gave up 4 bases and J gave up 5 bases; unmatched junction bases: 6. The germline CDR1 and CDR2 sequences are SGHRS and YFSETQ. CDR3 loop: CASSALLAGENIQYF. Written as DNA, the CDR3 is TGCGCCAGCAGCGCACTCCTAGCGGGGGAAAACATTCAGTACTTC.

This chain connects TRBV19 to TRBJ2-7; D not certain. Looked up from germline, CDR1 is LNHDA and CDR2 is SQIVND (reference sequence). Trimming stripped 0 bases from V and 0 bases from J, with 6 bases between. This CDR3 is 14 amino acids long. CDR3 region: CASSIDWSSYEQYF. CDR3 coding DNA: TGTGCCAGTAGTATAGATTGGAGCTCCTACGAGCAGTACTTC.